This TCR beta chain was identified during a study of blood T cells in healthy people across ages. Alongside a J-beta primer mix, a sample-barcoded 5' primer served in a second PCR lasting 7 to 11 cycles. Sequencing of every sample gave 3 million or more CDR3-containing paired-end reads. TCRdb reprocessed the 5' RACE reads via MiXCR and lists one record per CDR3 protein. The table records hundreds of thousands of distinct CDR3 sequences, approximately 44% of them present only once. A few counts support this clonotype. Trimming left V 4 bases short and J 6 bases short, with 16 bases between. Germline CDR1 LGHDT, CDR2 YNNKEL (reference sequence). The CDR3 is made up of 16 amino acids.

The clonotype originates from a man between 60 and 70 years old in good health. Sequencing used blood. The V call is TRBV3-1, the J call TRBJ1-6; a possible D gene is TRBD1 (6 bases). This chain's CDR3 is CASSRGVDRFNSPLHF. CDR3 nucleotide sequence: TGTGCCAGCAGCCGGGGTGTGGACAGATTTAATTCACCCCTCCACTTT.